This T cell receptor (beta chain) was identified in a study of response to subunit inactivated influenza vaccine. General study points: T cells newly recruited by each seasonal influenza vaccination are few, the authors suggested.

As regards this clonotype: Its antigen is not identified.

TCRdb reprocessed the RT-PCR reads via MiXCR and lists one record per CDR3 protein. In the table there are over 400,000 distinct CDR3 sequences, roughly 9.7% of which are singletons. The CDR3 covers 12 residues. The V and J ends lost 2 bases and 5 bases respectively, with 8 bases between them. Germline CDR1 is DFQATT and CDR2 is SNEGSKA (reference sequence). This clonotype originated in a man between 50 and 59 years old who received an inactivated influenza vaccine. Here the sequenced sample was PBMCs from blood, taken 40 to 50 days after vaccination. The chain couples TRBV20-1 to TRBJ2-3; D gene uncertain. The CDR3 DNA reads TGCAGTGCTAGACTACTTGGAGATACGCAGTATTTT. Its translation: CSARLLGDTQYF.